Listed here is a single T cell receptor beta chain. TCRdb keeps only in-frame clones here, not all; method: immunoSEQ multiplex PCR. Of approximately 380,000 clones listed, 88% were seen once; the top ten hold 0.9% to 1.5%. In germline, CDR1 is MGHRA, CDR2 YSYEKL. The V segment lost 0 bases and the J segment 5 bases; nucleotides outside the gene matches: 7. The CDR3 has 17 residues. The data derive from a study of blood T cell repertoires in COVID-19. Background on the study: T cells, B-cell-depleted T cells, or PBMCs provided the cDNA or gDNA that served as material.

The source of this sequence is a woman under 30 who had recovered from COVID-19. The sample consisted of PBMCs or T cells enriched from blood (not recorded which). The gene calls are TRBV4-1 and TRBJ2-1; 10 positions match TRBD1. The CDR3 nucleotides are TGCGCCAGCAGCCAAGATCCCCCGGGACAGGGGAACAATGAGCAGTTCTTC. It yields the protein CASSQDPPGQGNNEQFF.